This is a list of T cell receptor beta chains from one sample in a study of blood T cell repertoires in COVID-19. Using immunoSEQ multiplex PCR, the repertoire was profiled, and TCRdb retains in-frame clones only, with some absent. The sample has tens of thousands of clones; approximately 88% are singletons. The sample consisted of peripheral blood. The origin of the receptors is a man in his fifties or sixties with COVID-19, enrolled during active disease. CDR3s include the opening cysteine and the closing phenylalanine or tryptophan.

v_gene: TRBV19; CDR3aa: CASSIFAGVSGELFF
v_gene: TRBV15; CDR3aa: CATSKRGGGYGYTF
v_gene: TRBV3-1/TRBV3-2; CDR3aa: CASSQGTGITYEQYF
v_gene: TRBV9; CDR3aa: CASSKGVQDTQYF
v_gene: TRBV6-6; CDR3aa: CASRPPGFTNEKLFF
v_gene: TRBV7-2; CDR3aa: CASSSTGQGSYEQYF
v_gene: TRBV11-2; CDR3aa: CASSFRAGDTDTQYF
v_gene: TRBV19; CDR3aa: CASSQGSNSYNSPLHF
v_gene: TRBV5-1; CDR3aa: CASSLMDISDTQYF
v_gene: TRBV24-1; CDR3aa: CATSDVGGVETQYF
v_gene: TRBV27; CDR3aa: CASSPASGGADTQYF
v_gene: TRBV7-3; CDR3aa: CASSQGQFTDTQYF
v_gene: TRBV10-3; CDR3aa: CAISGWGREGYEQFF
v_gene: TRBV24-1; CDR3aa: CATSDAGSANEKLFF
v_gene: TRBV30; CDR3aa: CAWSSRGDQPQHF
v_gene: TRBV11-3; CDR3aa: CASSWGQGGTQYF
v_gene: TRBV6-2/TRBV6-3; CDR3aa: CASSFPPTSGGAYTGELFF
v_gene: TRBV10-1; CDR3aa: CATRTDFNQPQHF
v_gene: TRBV7-9; CDR3aa: CASSPPLTGGDNTEAFF
v_gene: TRBV29-1; CDR3aa: CSVWARQGANTGELFF
v_gene: TRBV7-6; CDR3aa: CASSLEAGTGGAAFF
v_gene: TRBV2; CDR3aa: CASSPGQTATNEKLFF
v_gene: TRBV30; CDR3aa: CAWTRDSGNTIYF
v_gene: TRBV6-5; CDR3aa: CASSYSIGLSTDTQYF
v_gene: TRBV5-4; CDR3aa: CASSLLIGHEQYF
v_gene: TRBV3-1/TRBV3-2; CDR3aa: CASSSSGAHQPQHF
v_gene: TRBV6-6; CDR3aa: CASSYPAGTQYGYTF